Detailed here is one TCR beta chain. Its target is not known. Rearranged V-D-J TRB sequences were amplified with a mixed TRB-A/B primer pool. TCRdb re-called the multiplex PCR reads with MiXCR, one entry per CDR3 protein. The sample consists of approximately 3,000 distinct CDR3 sequences, under 25% of them appearing once. This sample is part of a study of T cell repertoires in aging, cancer and after chemotherapy. Study details: Patients with chronic lymphocytic leukemia were sampled before and after fludarabine- or bendamustine-based chemotherapy.

Study results and caveats: The repertoire data cannot show anything about immunological memory following chemotherapy. Median generation probability rose over the chemotherapy interval in each cancer cohort, suggesting rebound thymic output. In healthy donors, age-related TCR diversity loss mainly reflected lost richness.

Amplification of TCR beta used genomic DNA extracted from peripheral blood. This CDR3 has 13 amino acids. Germline lookup yields CDR1 SGHAT and CDR2 FQNNGV. V was cut by 5 bases and J by 0 bases, with 8 bases left in between. The sample was blood. This clonotype was obtained from a human donor with a blood cancer. The V gene is TRBV11-2, the J gene TRBJ2-7; D uncertain. Here the CDR3 reads CASSPWASYEQYF. CDR3 bases: TGTGCCAGCAGCCCCTGGGCCTCCTACGAGCAGTACTTC. Full variable domain (rest looked up from reference TRBV11-2 and TRBJ2-7): EAGVAQSPRYKIIEKRQSVAFWCNPISGHATLYWYQQILGQGPKLLIQFQNNGVVDDSQLPKDRFSAERLKGVDSTLKIQPAKLEDSAVYLCASSPWASYEQYFGPGTRLTVT.